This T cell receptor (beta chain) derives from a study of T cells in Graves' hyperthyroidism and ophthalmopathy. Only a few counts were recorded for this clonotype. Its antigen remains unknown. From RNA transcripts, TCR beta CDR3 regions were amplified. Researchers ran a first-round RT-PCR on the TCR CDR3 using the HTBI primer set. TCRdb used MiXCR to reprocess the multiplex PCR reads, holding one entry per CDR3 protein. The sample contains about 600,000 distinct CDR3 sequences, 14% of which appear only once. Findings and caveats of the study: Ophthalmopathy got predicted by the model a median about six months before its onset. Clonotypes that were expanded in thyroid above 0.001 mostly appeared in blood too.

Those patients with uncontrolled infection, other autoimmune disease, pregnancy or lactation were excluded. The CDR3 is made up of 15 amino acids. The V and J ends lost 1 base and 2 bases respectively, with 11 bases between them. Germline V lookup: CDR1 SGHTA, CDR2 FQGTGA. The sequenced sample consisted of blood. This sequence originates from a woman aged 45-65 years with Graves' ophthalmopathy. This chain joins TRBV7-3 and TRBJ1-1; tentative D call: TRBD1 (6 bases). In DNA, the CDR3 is TGTGCCAGCAGCTTAATTGGAGGGGGTAACACTGAAGCTTTCTTT. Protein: CASSLIGGGNTEAFF.